The T cell receptor beta chain described here comes from a study of blood T cell repertoires in COVID-19. About the research overall: Samples came from the United States, Italy and Spain, spanning acute and convalescent COVID-19. The analysed material was cDNA or gDNA that came from T cells, B-cell-depleted T cells, or PBMCs.

In the authors' methods: By means of reference gene primer amplification, nucleated cell counts were estimated. Clones were sequenced by immunoSEQ multiplex PCR, and TCRdb holds only the in-frame ones, with some missing. That table is the source of V, J and clone size, and D and trimming were worked out from the DNA. The sample has roughly 50,000 clones, less than 95% seen once. This CDR3 spans 15 amino acids. V was cut by 1 base and J by 5 bases, with 12 bases left in between. Germline V gene lookup returns CDR1 LNHDA and CDR2 SQIVND (reference sequence). The V call is TRBV19, the J call TRBJ1-5; no firm D call. This sequence originates from a man in his 70s with acute or convalescent COVID-19. What was sequenced was peripheral blood. The CDR3 sequence: CASSIVRISDQPQHF. CDR3 bases: TGTGCCAGTAGTATAGTGAGGATATCGGATCAGCCCCAGCATTTT.